These T cell receptor beta chains were read from a single sample in a study of CD8 T cells in ankylosing spondylitis. TCRdb reprocessed the 5' RACE reads via MiXCR and lists one record per CDR3 protein. The sample records about 360,000 distinct CDR3 sequences, 20% to 25% being singletons. The specimen sequenced was blood, either unsorted or a sorted T cell fraction (not recorded which). These receptors all come from a male donor with ankylosing spondylitis or in good health (not recorded which). Each CDR3 is given with its conserved first and last residue. The D gene is left open where the match is weak. Part of the rows lack a size; the others show once, few, many or a class for expanded clones.

j_call: TRBJ1-2
v_call: TRBV29-1
clone_size: NA
d_call: TRBD1
cdr3_aa: CSVPSDRGHGYTF
cdr3_nt: TGCAGCGTGCCCTCGGACAGGGGCCATGGCTACACCTTC

j_call: TRBJ2-2
v_call: TRBV13
clone_size: NA
d_call: NA
cdr3_aa: CASMIEGGNTGELFF
cdr3_nt: TGTGCCAGCATGATTGAGGGGGGGAACACCGGGGAGCTGTTTTTT

j_call: TRBJ2-1
v_call: TRBV29-1
clone_size: few
d_call: TRBD1
cdr3_aa: CSVEGWTGGTGDYNEQFF
cdr3_nt: TGCAGCGTTGAAGGTTGGACTGGTGGGACAGGGGACTACAATGAGCAGTTCTTC

j_call: TRBJ2-5
v_call: TRBV2
clone_size: NA
d_call: NA
cdr3_aa: CASSEFGGFGETQYF
cdr3_nt: TGTGCCAGCAGTGAATTTGGGGGGTTTGGGGAGACCCAGTACTTC

j_call: TRBJ2-2
v_call: TRBV7-9
clone_size: NA
d_call: TRBD1
cdr3_aa: CASSLTGTGVNTGELFF
cdr3_nt: TGTGCCAGCAGCTTAACCGGGACAGGGGTGAACACCGGGGAGCTGTTTTTT

j_call: TRBJ2-7
v_call: TRBV5-6
clone_size: NA
d_call: NA
cdr3_aa: CASSLVPGLASYEQYF
cdr3_nt: TGTGCCAGCAGCTTGGTACCGGGCTTGGCATCCTACGAGCAGTACTTC

j_call: TRBJ2-3
v_call: TRBV11-3
clone_size: NA
d_call: NA
cdr3_aa: CASSLAGRITDTQYF
cdr3_nt: TGTGCCAGCAGCTTAGCCGGGCGGATAACAGATACGCAGTATTTT

j_call: TRBJ1-2
v_call: TRBV7-2
clone_size: few
d_call: TRBD1
cdr3_aa: CASSLGTGSVYGYTF
cdr3_nt: TGTGCCAGCAGCTTAGGGACAGGGAGTGTCTATGGCTACACCTTC

j_call: TRBJ2-1
v_call: TRBV7-9
clone_size: NA
d_call: TRBD2
cdr3_aa: CASSSSSGEGLKQFF
cdr3_nt: TGTGCCAGCAGCTCCAGTAGCGGGGAAGGACTAAAGCAGTTCTTC

j_call: TRBJ1-2
v_call: TRBV6-1
clone_size: few
d_call: TRBD1
cdr3_aa: CASSDLGTGEGYTF
cdr3_nt: TGTGCCAGCAGTGACCTCGGGACAGGGGAAGGCTACACCTTC

j_call: TRBJ2-7
v_call: TRBV29-1
clone_size: NA
d_call: NA
cdr3_aa: CSVEDAPSEQYF
cdr3_nt: TGCAGCGTTGAAGATGCCCCGAGTGAGCAGTACTTC

j_call: TRBJ2-2
v_call: TRBV12-3/TRBV12-4
clone_size: NA
d_call: TRBD2
cdr3_aa: CAISFGAAGWFSGTGELFF
cdr3_nt: TGTGCCATCAGTTTCGGTGCAGCGGGGTGGTTTTCTGGAACCGGGGAGCTGTTTTTT

j_call: TRBJ2-2
v_call: TRBV6-5
clone_size: many
d_call: NA
cdr3_aa: CASSYSGTGELFF
cdr3_nt: TGTGCCAGCAGTTACTCGGGTACCGGGGAGCTGTTTTTT

j_call: TRBJ2-3
v_call: TRBV6-4
clone_size: NA
d_call: TRBD2
cdr3_aa: CASSDSRGGGADTQYF
cdr3_nt: TGTGCCAGCAGTGACTCGAGGGGCGGGGGAGCAGATACGCAGTATTTT

j_call: TRBJ1-6
v_call: TRBV6-1
clone_size: NA
d_call: TRBD1
cdr3_aa: CASSKTGGNSPLHF
cdr3_nt: TGTGCCAGCAGTAAAACAGGGGGCAATTCACCCCTCCACTTT

j_call: TRBJ2-5
v_call: TRBV10-2
clone_size: NA
d_call: NA
cdr3_aa: CASSESGMGWETQYF
cdr3_nt: TGCGCCAGCAGTGAAAGCGGAATGGGATGGGAGACCCAGTACTTC

j_call: TRBJ2-7
v_call: TRBV29-1
clone_size: few
d_call: NA
cdr3_aa: CSVEPDSQTYEQYF
cdr3_nt: TGCAGCGTTGAGCCGGACAGCCAGACCTACGAGCAGTACTTC

j_call: TRBJ2-7
v_call: TRBV30
clone_size: few
d_call: NA
cdr3_aa: CAWSPREPYEQYF
cdr3_nt: TGTGCCTGGAGTCCCAGGGAACCATACGAGCAGTACTTC

j_call: TRBJ2-5
v_call: TRBV6-1
clone_size: NA
d_call: NA
cdr3_aa: CASKPTASLSQETQYF
cdr3_nt: TGTGCCAGCAAGCCTACAGCGTCCCTCTCTCAAGAGACCCAGTACTTC

j_call: TRBJ1-5
v_call: TRBV12-3/TRBV12-4
clone_size: NA
d_call: NA
cdr3_aa: CASSQGFQPQHF
cdr3_nt: TGTGCCAGCAGTCAGGGTTTTCAGCCCCAGCATTTT

j_call: TRBJ2-7
v_call: TRBV28
clone_size: NA
d_call: TRBD1
cdr3_aa: CATRTGLPYEQYF
cdr3_nt: TGTGCCACCCGGACAGGCCTTCCCTACGAGCAGTACTTC

j_call: TRBJ2-7
v_call: TRBV27
clone_size: NA
d_call: TRBD1
cdr3_aa: CASRFQGALYEQYF
cdr3_nt: TGTGCCAGCAGATTTCAGGGGGCCCTCTACGAGCAGTACTTC

j_call: TRBJ1-1
v_call: TRBV10-2
clone_size: NA
d_call: NA
cdr3_aa: CASNPIRETRSEAFF
cdr3_nt: TGCGCCAGCAACCCAATCAGGGAGACCAGATCTGAAGCTTTCTTT

j_call: TRBJ2-7
v_call: TRBV15
clone_size: few
d_call: NA
cdr3_aa: CATSLLGGIGDEQYF
cdr3_nt: TGTGCCACCAGCCTCCTGGGGGGTATCGGGGACGAGCAGTACTTC

j_call: TRBJ1-1
v_call: TRBV5-1
clone_size: many
d_call: NA
cdr3_aa: CASSLEGEEAFF
cdr3_nt: TGCGCCAGCAGCTTGGAAGGGGAAGAAGCTTTCTTT

j_call: TRBJ2-7
v_call: TRBV5-6
clone_size: NA
d_call: TRBD1
cdr3_aa: CASSFDGQGLTYEQYF
cdr3_nt: TGTGCCAGCAGCTTCGACGGACAGGGGCTAACCTACGAGCAGTACTTC